This TCR beta chain is from a study of T cell responses to AZD1222 COVID-19 vaccine. Notes on the study in general: Spike was spanned by vaccine-associated CD4 TCRs, with dominance at 160-218 and 743-854. Repertoire collection took place solely once the T cell response had peaked. Just a handful of people given AZD1222 tested seropositive at baseline. Spike-specific TCR breadth and depth went up after people got two AZD1222 doses.

Germline V gene data show CDR1 as SGHRS and CDR2 as YFSETQ. With 3 bases removed from V and 0 bases from J, the gap between germline ends came to 22 bases. This CDR3 is built from 19 residues. This clone was observed once. Its target is unknown. Assay used: immunoSEQ multiplex PCR; TCRdb lists only in-frame clones, some missing. The sample has some 120,000 clones; 80% to 90% are singletons. The sample consisted of peripheral blood, taken on day 0 of MenACWY control vaccination. The rearrangement links TRBV5-1 to TRBJ2-1, with TRBD2 as a possible D gene (7 bases). The origin of this receptor is an adult in good health. The CDR3 here is CASSSQGIGGPSSYNEQFF. The CDR3 DNA reads as TGCGCCAGCAGCTCCCAGGGTATCGGGGGGCCGAGCTCCTACAATGAGCAGTTCTTC.